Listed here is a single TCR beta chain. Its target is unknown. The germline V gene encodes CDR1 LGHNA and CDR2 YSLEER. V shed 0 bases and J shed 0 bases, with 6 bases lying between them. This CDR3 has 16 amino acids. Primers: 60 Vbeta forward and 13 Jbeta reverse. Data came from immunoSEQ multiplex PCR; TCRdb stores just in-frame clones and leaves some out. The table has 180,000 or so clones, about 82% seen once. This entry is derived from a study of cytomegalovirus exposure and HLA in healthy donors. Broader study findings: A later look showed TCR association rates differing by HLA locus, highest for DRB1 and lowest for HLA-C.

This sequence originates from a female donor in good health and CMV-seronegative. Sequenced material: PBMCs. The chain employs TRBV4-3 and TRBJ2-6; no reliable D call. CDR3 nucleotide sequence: TGCGCCAGCAGCCAAGATATGAGCTCTGGGGCCAACGTCCTGACTTTC. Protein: CASSQDMSSGANVLTF.